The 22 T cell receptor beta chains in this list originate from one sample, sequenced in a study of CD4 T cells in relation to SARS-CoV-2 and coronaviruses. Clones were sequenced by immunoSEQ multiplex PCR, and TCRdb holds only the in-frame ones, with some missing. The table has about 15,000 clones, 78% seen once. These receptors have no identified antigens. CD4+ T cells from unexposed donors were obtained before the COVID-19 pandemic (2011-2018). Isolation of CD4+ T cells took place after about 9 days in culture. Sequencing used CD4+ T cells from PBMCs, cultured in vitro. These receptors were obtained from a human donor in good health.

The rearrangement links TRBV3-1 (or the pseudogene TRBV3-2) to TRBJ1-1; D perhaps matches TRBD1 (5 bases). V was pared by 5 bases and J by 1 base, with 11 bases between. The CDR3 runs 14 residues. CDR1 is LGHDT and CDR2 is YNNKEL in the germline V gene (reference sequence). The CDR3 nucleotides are TGTGCCAGCAGCTCCTGGCAGGGGAACACTGAAGCTTTCTTT. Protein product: CASSSWQGNTEAFF.

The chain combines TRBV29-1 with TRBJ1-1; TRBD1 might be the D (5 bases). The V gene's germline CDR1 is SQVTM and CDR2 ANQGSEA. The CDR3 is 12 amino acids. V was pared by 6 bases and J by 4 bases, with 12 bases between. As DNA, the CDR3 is TGCAGCGTGCAGGGTTTTTCCACTGAAGCTTTCTTT. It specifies CSVQGFSTEAFF.

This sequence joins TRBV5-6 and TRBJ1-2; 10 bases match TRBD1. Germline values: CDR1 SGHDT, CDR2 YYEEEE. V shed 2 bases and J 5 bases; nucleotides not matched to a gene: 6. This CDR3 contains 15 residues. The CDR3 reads CASSFTTGGEYGYTF. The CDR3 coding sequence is TGTGCCAGCAGCTTTACGACAGGGGGCGAATATGGCTACACCTTC.

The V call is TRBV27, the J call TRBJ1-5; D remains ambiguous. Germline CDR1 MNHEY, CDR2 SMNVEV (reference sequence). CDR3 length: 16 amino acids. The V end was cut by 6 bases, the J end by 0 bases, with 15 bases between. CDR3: CASSSSSGYSNQPQHF. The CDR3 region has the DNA TGTGCCAGCAGCTCCTCCAGCGGATATAGCAATCAGCCCCAGCATTTT.

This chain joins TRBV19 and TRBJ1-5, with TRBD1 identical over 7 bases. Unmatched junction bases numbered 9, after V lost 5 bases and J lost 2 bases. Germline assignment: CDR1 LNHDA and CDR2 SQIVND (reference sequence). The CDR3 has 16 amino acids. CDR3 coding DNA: TGTGCCAGTAGTGGTTACAGGGGAGAGGGCAATCAGCCCCAGCATTTT. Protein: CASSGYRGEGNQPQHF.

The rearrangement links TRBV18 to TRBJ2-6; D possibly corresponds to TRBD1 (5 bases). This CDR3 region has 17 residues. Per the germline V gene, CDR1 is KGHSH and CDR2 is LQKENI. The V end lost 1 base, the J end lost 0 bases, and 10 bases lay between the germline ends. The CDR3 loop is CASSPQGHTSGANVLTF. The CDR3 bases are TGTGCCAGCTCACCACAGGGGCATACCTCTGGGGCCAACGTCCTGACTTTC.

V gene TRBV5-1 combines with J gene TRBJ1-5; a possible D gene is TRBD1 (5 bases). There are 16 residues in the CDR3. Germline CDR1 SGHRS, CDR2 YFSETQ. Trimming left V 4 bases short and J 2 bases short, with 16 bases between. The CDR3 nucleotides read TGCGCCAGCAGCCCAGGCGTTGGGGGAGGCAATCAGCCCCAGCATTTT. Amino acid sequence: CASSPGVGGGNQPQHF.

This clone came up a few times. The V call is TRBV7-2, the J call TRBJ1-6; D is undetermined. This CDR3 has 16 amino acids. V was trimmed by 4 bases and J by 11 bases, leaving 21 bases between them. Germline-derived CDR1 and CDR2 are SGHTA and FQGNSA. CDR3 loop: CASSSSQASELAPLHF. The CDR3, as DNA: TGTGCCAGCAGCTCGAGCCAGGCTAGTGAGTTGGCACCCCTCCACTTT.

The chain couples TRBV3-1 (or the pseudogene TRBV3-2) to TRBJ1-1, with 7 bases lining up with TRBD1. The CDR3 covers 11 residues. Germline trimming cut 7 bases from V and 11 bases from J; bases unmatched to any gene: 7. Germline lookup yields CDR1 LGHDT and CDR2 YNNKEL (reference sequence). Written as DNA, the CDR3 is TGTGCCAGCACCAACAGGGGCCGGGCTTTCTTT. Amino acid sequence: CASTNRGRAFF.

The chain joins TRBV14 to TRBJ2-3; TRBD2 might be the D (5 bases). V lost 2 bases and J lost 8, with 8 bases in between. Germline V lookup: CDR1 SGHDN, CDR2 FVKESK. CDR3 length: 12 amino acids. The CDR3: CASSQIEGTQYF. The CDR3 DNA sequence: TGTGCCAGCAGCCAAATTGAGGGTACGCAGTATTTT.

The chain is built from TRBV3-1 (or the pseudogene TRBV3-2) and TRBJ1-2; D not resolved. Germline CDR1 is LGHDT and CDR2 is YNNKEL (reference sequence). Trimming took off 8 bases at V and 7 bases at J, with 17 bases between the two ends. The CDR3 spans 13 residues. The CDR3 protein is CASSIEVVGGYTF. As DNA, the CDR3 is TGTGCCAGCTCAATTGAGGTAGTGGGTGGCTACACCTTC.

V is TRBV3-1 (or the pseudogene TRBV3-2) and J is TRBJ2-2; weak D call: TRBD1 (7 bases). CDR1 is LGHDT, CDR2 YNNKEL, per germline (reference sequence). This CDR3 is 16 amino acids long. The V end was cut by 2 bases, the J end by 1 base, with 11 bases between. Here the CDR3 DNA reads TGTGCCAGCAGCCAATGGCAGGGGGGGAACACCGGGGAGCTGTTTTTT. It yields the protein CASSQWQGGNTGELFF.

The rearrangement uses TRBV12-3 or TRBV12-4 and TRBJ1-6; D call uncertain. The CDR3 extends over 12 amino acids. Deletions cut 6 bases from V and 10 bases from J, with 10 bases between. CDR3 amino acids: CASRGFLSPLHF. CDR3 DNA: TGTGCCAGCAGGGGTTTTTTATCACCCCTCCACTTT.

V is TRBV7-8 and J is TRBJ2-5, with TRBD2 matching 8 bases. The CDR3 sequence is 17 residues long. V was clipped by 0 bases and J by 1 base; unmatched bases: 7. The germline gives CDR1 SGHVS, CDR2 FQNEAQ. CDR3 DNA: TGTGCCAGCAGCTTAGCCGGGAGGGGATGGGGCCAAGAGACCCAGTACTTC. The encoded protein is CASSLAGRGWGQETQYF.

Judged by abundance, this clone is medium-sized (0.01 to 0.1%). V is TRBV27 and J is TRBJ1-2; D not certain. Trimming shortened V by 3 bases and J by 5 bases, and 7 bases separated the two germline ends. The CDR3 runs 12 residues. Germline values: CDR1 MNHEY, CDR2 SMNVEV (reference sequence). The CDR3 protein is CASSFAGYGYTF. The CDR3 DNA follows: TGTGCCAGCAGTTTCGCGGGGTATGGCTACACCTTC.

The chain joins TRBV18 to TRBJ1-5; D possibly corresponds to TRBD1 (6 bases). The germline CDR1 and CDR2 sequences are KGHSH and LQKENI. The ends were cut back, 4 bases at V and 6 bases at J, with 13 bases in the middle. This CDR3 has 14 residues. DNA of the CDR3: TGTGCCAGCTCACTTCAGGGGAGCCGTCAGCCCCAGCATTTT. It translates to CASSLQGSRQPQHF.

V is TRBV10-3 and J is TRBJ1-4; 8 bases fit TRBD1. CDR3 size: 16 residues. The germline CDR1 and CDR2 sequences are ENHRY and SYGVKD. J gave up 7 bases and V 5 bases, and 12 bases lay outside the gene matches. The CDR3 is CAISTDREALGEKLFF. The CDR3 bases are TGTGCCATCAGTACGGACAGGGAAGCTTTAGGTGAAAAACTGTTTTTT.

Here the CDR3 reads CASSLGLGGNEQFF. The CDR3 bases are TGTGCCAGCAGCCTCGGACTAGGGGGGAATGAGCAGTTCTTC. The J gene is TRBJ2-1, the V gene TRBV7-2; weak D call: TRBD2 (7 bases). Per germline, CDR1 SGHTA and CDR2 FQGNSA. The CDR3 covers 14 residues. Trimming left V 5 bases short and J 7 bases short, with 15 bases between.

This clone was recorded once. The chain's CDR3 is CASSLDNEQFF. The CDR3 nucleotides are TGCGCCAGCAGCTTGGACAATGAGCAGTTCTTC. The J gene is TRBJ2-1, the V gene TRBV5-1; D not certain. V lost 0 bases and J 5 bases, leaving 0 bases between the germline ends. CDR1 SGHRS and CDR2 YFSETQ come from the germline V gene. CDR3 length: 11 residues. The full variable domain, completed using reference TRBV5-1 and TRBJ2-1, is KAGVTQTPRYLIKTRGQQVTLSCSPISGHRSVSWYQQTPGQGLQFLFEYFSETQRNKGNFPGRFSGRQFSNSRSEMNVSTLELGDSALYLCASSLDNEQFFGPGTRLTVL.

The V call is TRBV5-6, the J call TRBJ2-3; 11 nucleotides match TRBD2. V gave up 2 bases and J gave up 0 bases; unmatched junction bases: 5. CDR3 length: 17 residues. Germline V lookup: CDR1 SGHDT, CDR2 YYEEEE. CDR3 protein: CASSLRLAGISTDTQYF. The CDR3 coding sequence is TGTGCCAGCAGCTTAAGACTAGCGGGGATAAGCACAGATACGCAGTATTTT.

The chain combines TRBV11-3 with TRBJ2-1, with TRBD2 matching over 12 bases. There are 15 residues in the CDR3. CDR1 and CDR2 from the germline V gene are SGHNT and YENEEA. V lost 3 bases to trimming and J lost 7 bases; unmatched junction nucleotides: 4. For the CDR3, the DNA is TGTGCCAGCAGCTTGACTAGCGGGGGAGGTAATGAGCAGTTCTTC. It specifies CASSLTSGGGNEQFF.

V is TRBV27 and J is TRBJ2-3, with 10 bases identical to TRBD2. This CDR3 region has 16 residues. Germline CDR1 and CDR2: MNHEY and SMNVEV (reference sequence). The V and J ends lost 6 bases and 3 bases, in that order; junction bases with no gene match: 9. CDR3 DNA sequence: TGTGCCAGCAGACCCGCCCTAGCGGGAGTGACAGATACGCAGTATTTT. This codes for CASRPALAGVTDTQYF.